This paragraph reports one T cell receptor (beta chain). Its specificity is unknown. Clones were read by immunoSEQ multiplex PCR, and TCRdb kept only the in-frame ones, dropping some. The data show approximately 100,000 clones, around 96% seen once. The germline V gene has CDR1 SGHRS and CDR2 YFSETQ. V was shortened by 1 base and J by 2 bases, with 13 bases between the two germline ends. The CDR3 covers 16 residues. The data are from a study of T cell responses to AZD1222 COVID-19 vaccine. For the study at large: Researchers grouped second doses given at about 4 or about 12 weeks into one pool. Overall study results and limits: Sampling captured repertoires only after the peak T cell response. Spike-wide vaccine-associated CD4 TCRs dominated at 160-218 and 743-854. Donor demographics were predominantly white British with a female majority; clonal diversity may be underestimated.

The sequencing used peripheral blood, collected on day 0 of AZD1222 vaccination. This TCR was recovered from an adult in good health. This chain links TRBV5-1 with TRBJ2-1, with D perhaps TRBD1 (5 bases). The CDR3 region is CASSLSGNRPYNEQFF. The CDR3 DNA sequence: TGCGCCAGCAGCTTGTCAGGGAATCGCCCCTACAATGAGCAGTTCTTC.